This T cell receptor beta chain is from a study of T cells after yellow fever vaccination. TCR cDNA was made by 5'RACE template switching, adding a universal primer site and UMIs. TCRdb ran MiXCR on the 5' RACE reads and lists one entry per CDR3 protein. The table shows some 290,000 distinct CDR3 sequences, with about 10% occurring only once. A remark on this clonotype: The antigen is not known.

V gave up 6 bases and J gave up 0 bases, with 9 bases separating them. The CDR3 spans 14 residues. Study conclusions and caveats: The study re-detected most primary-vaccination clones after the booster (under 97% CD4, approximately 88% CD8). Although most clonotypes did not, a small share appeared in both CD4 and CD8 compartments.

The source material was CD4+ T cells sorted from PBMCs, sampled 45 days after the yellow fever booster vaccination. The source is a man between 18 and 35 years old who received the YFV17D yellow fever vaccine. The chain has TRBV12-3 or TRBV12-4 and TRBJ1-3; D gene uncertain. The CDR3 region is CASRLWASGNTIYF. CDR3 coding DNA: TGTGCCAGCAGGTTATGGGCCTCTGGAAACACCATATATTTT.